A selection of T cell receptor beta chains follows, all from one sample in a study of blood T cell repertoires in COVID-19. Sequencing was performed with immunoSEQ multiplex PCR; in TCRdb, only in-frame clones are kept and a portion is missing. The sample holds about 180,000 clones, just under 90% seen once. Sequencing was carried out using peripheral blood. The receptors were sampled from a woman in her 70s with COVID-19, enrolled during active disease. Both conserved end residues are part of each CDR3. Fields, in order: J gene, V gene, D gene, clone size, CDR3 DNA, CDR3 protein. D genes are given only for firm matches. Rows give clone size only sometimes, using once, few, many, or a class for an expanded clone.

j_gene: TRBJ1-5
v_gene: TRBV12-3/TRBV12-4
d_gene: NA
abundance: NA
CDR3nt: TGTGCCAGCAGTTCCGGGTTACAGCCCCAGCATTTT
CDR3aa: CASSSGLQPQHF

j_gene: TRBJ1-2
v_gene: TRBV14
d_gene: NA
abundance: once
CDR3nt: TGTGCCAGCAGCCAAGACGTTTCCTATGGCTACACCTTC
CDR3aa: CASSQDVSYGYTF

j_gene: TRBJ2-5
v_gene: TRBV9
d_gene: TRBD1
abundance: NA
CDR3nt: TGTGCCAGCAGCGTAGCCGCGACAGGGGAAGAGACCCAGTACTTC
CDR3aa: CASSVAATGEETQYF

j_gene: TRBJ1-5
v_gene: TRBV2
d_gene: NA
abundance: NA
CDR3nt: TGTGCCAGCCGGACAGCTTCGCGCAATCAGCCCCAGCATTTT
CDR3aa: CASRTASRNQPQHF

j_gene: TRBJ2-2
v_gene: TRBV5-1
d_gene: NA
abundance: NA
CDR3nt: TGCGCCAGCAGGCGAGGAGGGGGCCCGAACACCGGGGAGCTGTTTTTT
CDR3aa: CASRRGGGPNTGELFF

j_gene: TRBJ2-3
v_gene: TRBV19
d_gene: NA
abundance: NA
CDR3nt: TGTGCCAGTAGTATAGCCGGAGCGGGGACAAACACAGATACGCAGTATTTT
CDR3aa: CASSIAGAGTNTDTQYF

j_gene: TRBJ2-1
v_gene: TRBV11-3
d_gene: NA
abundance: NA
CDR3nt: TGTGCCAGCAGAATAACAGCACTAGCTGTCCATGAGCAGTTCTTC
CDR3aa: CASRITALAVHEQFF

j_gene: TRBJ2-3
v_gene: TRBV21-1
d_gene: NA
abundance: NA
CDR3nt: TGTGCCAGCAGCAAAGCGCGGTTCAGCGGGAGGGCCCCAGATACGCAGTATTTT
CDR3aa: CASSKARFSGRAPDTQYF

j_gene: TRBJ1-4
v_gene: TRBV5-6
d_gene: TRBD1
abundance: NA
CDR3nt: TGTGCCAGCAGCTCGGGGACAGGGATTGAAAAACTGTTTTTT
CDR3aa: CASSSGTGIEKLFF

j_gene: TRBJ1-1
v_gene: TRBV30
d_gene: NA
abundance: NA
CDR3nt: TGTGCCTGGAGTGTAGAGTCCCGTGGCACTGAAGCTTTCTTT
CDR3aa: CAWSVESRGTEAFF

j_gene: TRBJ1-5
v_gene: TRBV12-3/TRBV12-4
d_gene: NA
abundance: NA
CDR3nt: TGTGCCAGCAGTCCCACAAATCAGCCCCAGCATTTT
CDR3aa: CASSPTNQPQHF

j_gene: TRBJ2-7
v_gene: TRBV28
d_gene: NA
abundance: few
CDR3nt: TGTGCCAGCAGTTCCGCCACTTTAAGCTCCTACGAGCAGTACTTC
CDR3aa: CASSSATLSSYEQYF

j_gene: TRBJ1-5
v_gene: TRBV9
d_gene: TRBD1
abundance: NA
CDR3nt: TGTGCCAGCAGCGACGGGACAGGATATCAGCCCCAGCATTTT
CDR3aa: CASSDGTGYQPQHF

j_gene: TRBJ1-5
v_gene: TRBV2
d_gene: TRBD1
abundance: NA
CDR3nt: TGTGCCAGCAACCCGACAGGGTCGGGTCAGCCCCAGCATTTT
CDR3aa: CASNPTGSGQPQHF

j_gene: TRBJ2-1
v_gene: TRBV24-1
d_gene: TRBD1
abundance: NA
CDR3nt: TGTGCCACCAGTGACAACGGACAGGGAGCTCTGGGTGAGCAGTTCTTC
CDR3aa: CATSDNGQGALGEQFF

j_gene: TRBJ1-2
v_gene: TRBV7-2
d_gene: NA
abundance: NA
CDR3nt: TGTGCCAGCAGCCGTGCCACGGACAGAGTCTATGGCTACACCTTC
CDR3aa: CASSRATDRVYGYTF

j_gene: TRBJ1-1
v_gene: TRBV5-4
d_gene: NA
abundance: NA
CDR3nt: TGTGCCAGCAGCCAAACAGAGAACACTGAAGCTTTCTTT
CDR3aa: CASSQTENTEAFF

j_gene: TRBJ2-5
v_gene: TRBV3-1/TRBV3-2
d_gene: TRBD1
abundance: NA
CDR3nt: TGTGCCAGCAGCCAAGATGTGGGGACAGGGAGTACCCAGTACTTC
CDR3aa: CASSQDVGTGSTQYF

j_gene: TRBJ1-4
v_gene: TRBV28
d_gene: TRBD1
abundance: NA
CDR3nt: TGTGCCAGCAGTGAGACCGGGACAGCTAATGAAAAACTGTTTTTT
CDR3aa: CASSETGTANEKLFF

j_gene: TRBJ1-2
v_gene: TRBV7-9
d_gene: TRBD1
abundance: NA
CDR3nt: TGTGCCAGCAGCCCAACAACAGGGGCACGAGGCTACACCTTC
CDR3aa: CASSPTTGARGYTF

j_gene: TRBJ2-3
v_gene: TRBV5-1
d_gene: NA
abundance: NA
CDR3nt: TGCGCCAGCAGCTTGGTTAGCGGAACTGACACAGATACGCAGTATTTT
CDR3aa: CASSLVSGTDTDTQYF

j_gene: TRBJ1-2
v_gene: TRBV24-1
d_gene: NA
abundance: NA
CDR3nt: TGTGCCACCAGTGATCCCCGGGACACATGGGGTGGCTACACCTTC
CDR3aa: CATSDPRDTWGGYTF